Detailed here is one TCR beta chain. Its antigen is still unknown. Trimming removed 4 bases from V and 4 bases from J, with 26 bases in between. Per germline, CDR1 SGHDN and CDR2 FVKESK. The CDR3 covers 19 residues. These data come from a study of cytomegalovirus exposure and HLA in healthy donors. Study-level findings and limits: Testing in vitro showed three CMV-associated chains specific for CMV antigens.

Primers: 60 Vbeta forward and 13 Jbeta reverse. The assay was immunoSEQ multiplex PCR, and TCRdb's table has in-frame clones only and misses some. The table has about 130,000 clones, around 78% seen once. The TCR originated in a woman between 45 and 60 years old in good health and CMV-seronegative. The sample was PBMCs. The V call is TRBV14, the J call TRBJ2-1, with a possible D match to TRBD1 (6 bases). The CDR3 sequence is CASSPWLGQPTEGYNEQFF. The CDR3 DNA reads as TGTGCCAGCAGCCCATGGTTGGGACAACCAACTGAGGGGTACAATGAGCAGTTCTTC.